These 8 T cell receptor beta chains originate from one sample sequenced in a study of blood T cell repertoires in COVID-19. Generated by immunoSEQ multiplex PCR, the TCRdb table keeps only in-frame clones and is missing some. The data show over 200,000 clones, about 90% seen once. What was sequenced was PBMCs or T cells enriched from blood (not recorded which). All receptors come from a woman in her 50s in a cohort exposed to, infected with or recovered from COVID-19 (not recorded which).

The chain uses TRBV13 and TRBJ2-1; 14 nucleotides agree with TRBD2. Trimming at V came to 0 bases and at J to 8 bases, leaving 12 bases not matched to a gene. The CDR3 loop spans 19 amino acids. Germline V gene lookup returns CDR1 PRHDT and CDR2 FYEKMQ (reference sequence). CDR3 sequence (DNA): TGTGCCAGCAGCTTAGGCTTGAAGACTAGCGGGGGGGCTTGGGATGAGCAGTTCTTC. Residues: CASSLGLKTSGGAWDEQFF.

CDR3 sequence: CASSVRDSVYEQYF. DNA for the CDR3: TGTGCCAGCAGCGTCCGGGACTCCGTATACGAGCAGTACTTC. V gene TRBV11-2 combines with J gene TRBJ2-7; tentatively, D is TRBD2 (6 bases). The CDR3 extends over 14 amino acids. V lost 5 bases to trimming and J lost 4 bases, with 15 bases between them. Germline V gene data show CDR1 as SGHAT and CDR2 as FQNNGV.

The gene calls are TRBV25-1 and TRBJ2-5; 7 nucleotides match TRBD2. This CDR3 spans 15 amino acids. J was trimmed by 0 bases and V by 8 bases; bases with no gene match: 9. CDR1 and CDR2 from the germline V gene are MGHDK and SYGVNS. For the CDR3, the DNA is TGTGCCAGCCGCCGGGCGAGCGGGGACCAAGAGACCCAGTACTTC. Protein: CASRRASGDQETQYF.

Remarks on this clone: Other DNA sequences from this sample encode an identical CDR3 as well. The rearrangement uses TRBV5-1 and TRBJ2-7, with D possibly matching TRBD1 (9 bases). The CDR3 runs 15 residues. Germline V lookup: CDR1 SGHRS, CDR2 YFSETQ. The V end was cut by 4 bases, the J end by 3 bases, with 17 bases between. For the CDR3, the DNA is TGCGCCAGCAGCCCGGGGGGGACAGGGCTCTACGAGCAGTACTTC. It codes for CASSPGGTGLYEQYF.

V gene TRBV30 combines with J gene TRBJ2-7; 7 bases map to TRBD1. The CDR3 length is 14 residues. V was pared by 2 bases and J by 1 base, with 5 bases of the junction left unmatched. CDR1 is GTSNPN, CDR2 SVGIG, per germline (reference sequence). CDR3 nucleotides: TGTGCCTGGAGTCCGTGGACAGGTTCCTACGAGCAGTACTTC. This encodes CAWSPWTGSYEQYF.

This clone showed up many times. This chain uses TRBV5-1 with TRBJ1-5; 7 bases map to TRBD1. V lost 1 base, J lost 4 bases, and 5 bases stayed unmatched. Germline V gene data show CDR1 as SGHRS and CDR2 as YFSETQ. The CDR3 runs to 15 residues. The CDR3 loop is CASSLTTGNNQPQHF. CDR3 bases: TGCGCCAGCAGCTTGACGACAGGGAATAATCAGCCCCAGCATTTT.

CDR3 region: CASSIPAAGLGNEQFF. CDR3 nucleotides: TGTGCCAGTAGTATCCCCGCAGCGGGGTTGGGCAATGAGCAGTTCTTC. The rearrangement joins TRBV19 to TRBJ2-1; 7 nucleotides align to TRBD2. V shed 3 bases and J 6 bases; nucleotides not matched to a gene: 11. CDR1 is LNHDA and CDR2 is SQIVND in the germline V gene (reference sequence). The CDR3 covers 16 residues.

This chain connects TRBV5-5 to TRBJ1-2, with D hard to call. Trimming cost V 3 bases and J 8 bases, with 17 bases left between them. CDR3 length equals 14 residues. Germline V gives CDR1 SGHKS, CDR2 YYEKEE (reference sequence). The CDR3 loop is CASSYEGTETGYTF. The CDR3 DNA follows: TGTGCCAGCAGCTATGAGGGTACAGAAACGGGCTACACCTTC.